The source of this T cell receptor beta chain is a study of blood T cell repertoires in COVID-19. Study-level background: The United States, Italy and Spain provided the acute and convalescent COVID-19 samples.

As processed by the authors: Estimates of nucleated cell counts were drawn from the amplification of reference gene primers. Clones were read by immunoSEQ multiplex PCR, and TCRdb kept only the in-frame ones, dropping some. That table supplies the V and J calls and clone size; D and trimming were determined from the DNA. The table shows 350,000 to 400,000 clones, with approximately 86% occurring only once. V was clipped by 4 bases and J by 3 bases; unmatched bases: 1. CDR3 size: 14 residues. The germline V gene encodes CDR1 MNHEY and CDR2 SVGAGI. Seattle patients were enrolled while actively infected and followed longitudinally.

The sequenced material came from peripheral blood. This sequence was found in an older woman with COVID-19, enrolled during active disease. The chain employs TRBV6-5 and TRBJ1-3; 9 positions match TRBD1. CDR3 sequence: CASSLDRGGNTIYF. The CDR3 DNA reads TGTGCCAGCAGTTTGGACAGGGGTGGAAACACCATATATTTT.